This T cell receptor beta chain was documented in a study of CD8 T cells in Susac syndrome. In the study overall: When blood was collected, patients with Susac syndrome were therapy-naive, were taking corticosteroids, or were receiving intravenous immunoglobulin alone.

RNA totalling roughly 0.5 to 1 ug underwent reverse transcription with random hexamers. MiXCR, applied by TCRdb to the immunoSEQ multiplex PCR reads, yields one record per CDR3 protein. The sample lists roughly 180,000 distinct CDR3 sequences, 90% to 95% occurring once. The CDR3 spans 13 residues. From germline, CDR1 is GTSNPN and CDR2 SVGIG (reference sequence). Between the trimmed V and J ends, which lost 0 bases and 5 bases, there was a span of 10 bases. Sequencing of TCR beta, carried out with a high-throughput approach, was applied to CD8+ and CD4+ T cells from the blood. V is TRBV30 and J is TRBJ2-5, with unresolved D. This sequence was found in a human donor with Susac syndrome. Material for sequencing was CD4+ T cells from PBMCs. The CDR3 is CAWSVRMRETQYF. In nucleotides, the CDR3 is TGTGCCTGGAGTGTACGGATGAGGGAGACCCAGTACTTC.